The 30 T cell receptor beta chains presented below share a single source sample, sequenced in a study of shared clonotypes between healthy human individuals. Libraries were prepared by immunoSEQ multiplex PCR; TCRdb keeps only in-frame clonotypes and omits some of them. The data show around 940,000 clones, about 80% seen once. The specimen sequenced was memory CD4+ T cells sorted from blood. Subset denoted: CD45RA-negative fraction. The source is a man aged 18 to 30 in good health.

Remarks on this clone: The same CDR3 is also encoded by other DNA sequences in this sample. V and J are TRBV7-9 and TRBJ1-1; D is unresolved. V gave up 3 bases and J gave up 1 base, with 6 bases separating them. Germline V gene lookup returns CDR1 SEHNR and CDR2 FQNEAQ (reference sequence). The CDR3 sequence is 13 residues long. The CDR3 region has the DNA TGTGCCAGCAGCTTGCGGGGGAACACTGAAGCTTTCTTT. As protein: CASSLRGNTEAFF.

V usage is TRBV28 and J usage is TRBJ2-2; D perhaps matches TRBD1 (6 bases). This CDR3 has 15 amino acids. V shed 6 bases and J shed 1 base, with 12 bases lying between them. In germline, CDR1 is MDHEN, CDR2 SYDVKM. The CDR3 loop reads CASRGAGGNTGELFF. The CDR3 DNA follows: TGTGCCAGCAGGGGGGCTGGCGGGAACACCGGGGAGCTGTTTTTT.

DNA of the CDR3: TGTGCCAGCAGCCACGGCAGTACTCTCTCCTACGAGCAGTACTTC. Amino acid sequence: CASSHGSTLSYEQYF. J is TRBJ2-7 and V is TRBV14; D call uncertain. The V gene lost 3 bases and the J gene lost 0 bases, with 12 bases spanning the gap. This CDR3 is 15 amino acids long. CDR1 and CDR2 (germline): SGHDN, FVKESK.

A few counts support this clone. The chain is built from TRBV28 and TRBJ2-4; 7 nucleotides line up with TRBD1. The junction had 8 bases not matched to a gene; V was cut back by 5 bases and J by 7 bases. The length of the CDR3 is 14 residues. Germline CDR1 is MDHEN and CDR2 is SYDVKM. This CDR3 reads CASSPRTGWNIQYF. The CDR3, as DNA: TGTGCCAGCAGTCCAAGGACAGGATGGAACATTCAGTACTTC.

The rearrangement uses TRBV7-6 and TRBJ2-4; tentative D call: TRBD1 (5 bases). Germline-derived CDR1 and CDR2 are SGHVS and FNYEAQ. The V end lost 5 bases, the J end lost 9 bases, and 17 bases lay between the germline ends. This CDR3 is built from 14 residues. This CDR3 is CASSQGGQGGIQYF. The CDR3 DNA follows: TGTGCCAGCAGCCAAGGCGGCCAGGGCGGCATTCAGTACTTC.

The chain combines TRBV5-1 with TRBJ1-3; D remains unclear. The CDR3 covers 15 residues. The germline V gene encodes CDR1 SGHRS and CDR2 YFSETQ. The V and J ends lost 0 bases and 3 bases respectively, with 10 bases between them. CDR3 residues: CASSLDTSLGNTIYF. CDR3 bases: TGCGCCAGCAGCTTGGACACGTCGCTTGGAAACACCATATATTTT.

The gene calls are TRBV30 and TRBJ1-6, with D perhaps matching TRBD1 (5 bases). Between the trimmed V and J ends, which lost 0 bases and 10 bases, there was a span of 13 bases. This CDR3 comprises 14 residues. From germline, CDR1 is GTSNPN and CDR2 SVGIG (reference sequence). Here the CDR3 reads CAWSVEGRGSPLHF. CDR3 bases: TGTGCCTGGAGTGTAGAGGGGCGTGGGTCACCCCTCCACTTT.

This clone was counted only a few times. The V call is TRBV25-1, the J call TRBJ2-2, with TRBD1 as a possible D gene (6 bases). V was cut by 3 bases and J by 4 bases, with 12 bases left in between. Germline CDR1 reads MGHDK; CDR2 reads SYGVNS. CDR3 length: 15 residues. CDR3 region: CASSELDRSTGELFF. CDR3 DNA: TGTGCCAGCAGTGAGTTAGACAGGAGCACCGGGGAGCTGTTTTTT.

This chain links TRBV7-6 with TRBJ2-5; possibly TRBD1 for D (6 bases). V was pared by 5 bases and J by 4 bases, with 14 bases between. This CDR3 is built from 14 residues. CDR1 and CDR2 from the germline V gene are SGHVS and FNYEAQ. CDR3 region: CASSGQSFGETQYF. The CDR3 DNA reads TGTGCCAGCAGCGGACAGTCCTTTGGAGAGACCCAGTACTTC.

This chain joins TRBV9 and TRBJ2-6; 14 nucleotides line up with TRBD2. J was trimmed by 3 bases and V by 3 bases; bases with no gene match: 5. The germline V gene has CDR1 SGDLS and CDR2 YYNGEE. The CDR3 is made up of 18 amino acids. The CDR3: CASSETSGGALGANVLTF. The CDR3 region has the DNA TGTGCCAGCAGCGAGACTAGCGGGGGGGCCCTTGGGGCCAACGTCCTGACTTTC.

The chain recombines TRBV6-4 with TRBJ2-7, with D possibly matching TRBD2 (6 bases). CDR1 and CDR2 (germline): MRHNA, SNTAGT. The CDR3 runs to 14 residues. Trimming removed 5 bases at V and 2 bases at J, with 13 bases between. CDR3 DNA: TGTGCCAGCAGTAGGGGCGGGGCCCCCTACGAGCAGTACTTC. Protein product: CASSRGGAPYEQYF.

This sequence joins TRBV2 and TRBJ1-1; D gene ambiguous. This CDR3 has 13 amino acids. Germline V CDR1 and CDR2: SNHLY, FYNNEI. V lost 3 bases to trimming and J lost 6 bases, with 11 bases between them. The CDR3 region has the DNA TGTGCCAGCAGTGACGCAGGTCGGCCTGAAGCTTTCTTT. Translation: CASSDAGRPEAFF.

The chain recombines TRBV6-1 with TRBJ1-1; no clear D gene. There are 16 residues in the CDR3. V dropped 2 bases and J dropped 0 bases, with 13 bases sitting between them. Germline CDR1 MNHNS, CDR2 SASEGT. The CDR3 spells CASSESYRPMNTEAFF. The CDR3 coding sequence is TGTGCCAGCAGTGAAAGTTATCGGCCTATGAACACTGAAGCTTTCTTT.

The rearrangement uses TRBV5-1 and TRBJ1-2; D call uncertain. CDR1 SGHRS and CDR2 YFSETQ come from the germline V gene. Trimming cost V 0 bases and J 6 bases, with 15 bases left between them. The CDR3 is made up of 15 amino acids. The chain's CDR3 is CASSLDGSPGNGYTF. Written as DNA, the CDR3 is TGCGCCAGCAGCTTGGACGGCAGCCCCGGGAATGGCTACACCTTC.

The gene calls are TRBV2 and TRBJ2-7; TRBD2 agrees at 10 bases. The germline V gene has CDR1 SNHLY and CDR2 FYNNEI. Trimming took 6 bases from V and 3 from J; bases not matched to a gene: 8. This CDR3 comprises 15 residues. The DNA of the CDR3 is TGTGCCAGCAGGAGGGAGCGGGGGGGCATCTACGAGCAGTACTTC. This encodes CASRRERGGIYEQYF.

The chain joins TRBV4-3 to TRBJ1-4, with 11 bases fitting TRBD1. With V trimmed by 0 bases and J by 7 bases, 7 bases remained unmatched. There are 17 residues in the CDR3. The germline V gene encodes CDR1 LGHNA and CDR2 YSLEER. The CDR3 bases are TGCGCCAGCAGCCAAGATTGGACAGGGGGCTGGTTTGAAAAACTGTTTTTT. Amino acids: CASSQDWTGGWFEKLFF.

The chain combines TRBV30 with TRBJ2-3; 9 bases agree with TRBD1. CDR1 GTSNPN and CDR2 SVGIG come from the germline V gene (reference sequence). J gave up 5 bases and V 2 bases, and 5 bases lay outside the gene matches. This CDR3 contains 14 residues. The CDR3 here is CAWSTGGGGDTQYF. In DNA form, the CDR3 reads TGTGCCTGGAGTACAGGGGGCGGGGGAGATACGCAGTATTTT.

The V gene is TRBV5-4, the J gene TRBJ1-2; TRBD1 agrees at 9 bases. Germline loops: CDR1 SGHNT, CDR2 YYREEE (reference sequence). CDR3 length equals 15 residues. V lost 4 bases and J lost 8; bases outside the gene matches: 12. DNA for the CDR3: TGTGCCAGCAGCGGGGGGGACAGGGTTTTCGGAGGCTACACCTTC. It encodes CASSGGDRVFGGYTF.

The rearrangement joins TRBV11-2 to TRBJ2-2; 12 positions match TRBD2. The trim removed 6 bases at V and 3 bases at J, leaving 2 bases unmatched. CDR1 and CDR2 from the germline V gene are SGHAT and FQNNGV. The CDR3 sequence is 15 residues long. The CDR3 DNA sequence: TGTGCCAGCAGGACTAGCGGGGGCTACACCGGGGAGCTGTTTTTT. This translates into CASRTSGGYTGELFF.

The chain combines TRBV30 with TRBJ2-3; unclear D gene. CDR1 and CDR2 (germline): GTSNPN, SVGIG (reference sequence). CDR3 length: 13 residues. Trimming took 3 bases from V and 3 from J, leaving 10 bases between them. The CDR3 bases are TGTGCCTGGAGCACCCAGATAACAGATACGCAGTATTTT. Translation gives CAWSTQITDTQYF. Full variable domain (rest looked up from reference TRBV30 and TRBJ2-3): SQTIHQWPATLVQPVGSPLSLECTVEGTSNPNLYWYRQAAGRGLQLLFYSVGIGQISSEVPQNLSASRPQDRQFILSSKKLLLSDSGFYLCAWSTQITDTQYFGPGTRLTVL.

This clone was detected once. This chain joins TRBV18 and TRBJ2-5; TRBD2 might be the D (6 bases). This CDR3 comprises 16 residues. Trimming pared 0 bases from V and 2 bases from J, leaving 13 bases between. Per germline, CDR1 KGHSH and CDR2 LQKENI. CDR3 in DNA: TGTGCCAGCTCACCACCCCGCGTTGGGGGGCAAGAGACCCAGTACTTC. This codes for CASSPPRVGGQETQYF. The complete variable domain, with remaining parts taken from reference TRBV18 and TRBJ2-5, reads NAGVMQNPRHLVRRRGQEARLRCSPMKGHSHVYWYRQLPEEGLKFMVYLQKENIIDESGMPKERFSAEFPKEGPSILRIQQVVRGDSAAYFCASSPPRVGGQETQYFGPGTRLLVL.

The rearrangement links TRBV6-6 to TRBJ2-5; D is unclear. The V gene's germline CDR1 is MNHNY and CDR2 SVGAGI (reference sequence). The CDR3 totals 15 residues. V shed 0 bases and J shed 0 bases, with 8 bases lying between them. DNA for the CDR3: TGTGCCAGCAGTTACTCGGTGATAGACCAAGAGACCCAGTACTTC. It codes for CASSYSVIDQETQYF.

This clone was found a few times. This rearrangement joins TRBV25-1 to TRBJ2-1; D unresolved. This CDR3 has 16 residues. Trimming took off 1 base at V and 3 bases at J, with 13 bases between the two ends. CDR1 and CDR2 from the germline V gene are MGHDK and SYGVNS. The CDR3 region has the DNA TGTGCCAGCAGTGAATCCCTTCTAGAATACTACAATGAGCAGTTCTTC. It yields the protein CASSESLLEYYNEQFF.

In the case of this clone: A much larger clone sits a single nucleotide away, making a read error possible. Distinct nucleotide sequences in the sample also encode this CDR3. The chain combines TRBV7-9 with TRBJ2-6; D is undetermined. The germline V gene encodes CDR1 SEHNR and CDR2 FQNEAQ (reference sequence). The CDR3 sequence is 15 residues long. Trimming took 1 base from V and 0 from J, leaving 4 bases between them. The CDR3 bases are TGTGCCAGCAGCTTAGGAAGCTCTGGGGCCAACGTCCTGACTTTC. It yields the protein CASSLGSSGANVLTF.

This sequence joins TRBV6-5 and TRBJ1-1; 9 positions agree with TRBD1. The length of the CDR3 is 13 residues. Losses at the gene ends were 2 bases for V and 5 bases for J; bases not matched to a gene: 0. CDR1 is MNHEY and CDR2 is SVGAGI in the germline V gene. DNA for the CDR3: TGTGCCAGCAGTTACGACAGGGGGACTGAAGCTTTCTTT. It specifies CASSYDRGTEAFF.

The genes are TRBV5-1 and TRBJ1-1; D not certain. The V gene's germline CDR1 is SGHRS and CDR2 YFSETQ. CDR3 size: 15 residues. V was cut by 4 bases and J by 1 base, with 14 bases left in between. The CDR3 bases are TGCGCCAGCAGCACTCAGGACGGTTGGAACACTGAAGCTTTCTTT. Its protein is CASSTQDGWNTEAFF.

V is TRBV13 and J is TRBJ2-1; 9 bases fit TRBD2. CDR1 and CDR2 from the germline V gene are PRHDT and FYEKMQ (reference sequence). This CDR3 has 15 amino acids. V was clipped by 4 bases and J by 3 bases; unmatched bases: 4. The DNA for the CDR3 is TGTGCCAGCAGCTACCGACTAGCGGTCTACAATGAGCAGTTCTTC. As protein: CASSYRLAVYNEQFF.

The chain recombines TRBV5-1 with TRBJ1-4; D gene uncertain. Trimming took off 0 bases at V and 4 bases at J, with 7 bases between the two ends. The germline V gene encodes CDR1 SGHRS and CDR2 YFSETQ. The CDR3 contains 14 residues. CDR3 in amino acids: CASSLDLGNEKLFF. The CDR3 coding sequence is TGCGCCAGCAGCTTGGATCTGGGTAATGAAAAACTGTTTTTT.

This clone has just one count. The chain joins TRBV6-5 to TRBJ2-1, with D uncertain. The CDR3 consists of 14 residues. V gave up 9 bases and J gave up 6 bases, with 18 bases separating them. Per the germline V gene, CDR1 is MNHEY and CDR2 is SVGAGI. The CDR3 DNA sequence: TGTGCCAGTGCTGCCCTAGATCCCGGCAATGAGCAGTTCTTC. Protein: CASAALDPGNEQFF.

CDR3 region: CASSLLQNTGELFF. The CDR3 bases are TGTGCCAGCAGTCTCCTTCAGAACACCGGGGAGCTGTTTTTT. V gene TRBV6-6 combines with J gene TRBJ2-2; D is ambiguous. Trimming pared 5 bases from V and 1 base from J, leaving 8 bases between. Germline-derived CDR1 and CDR2 are MNHNY and SVGAGI (reference sequence). This CDR3 region has 14 residues.